The 2 T cell receptor beta chains below were found in one sample sequenced in a study of control samples from healthy donors and cancer patients. The table came from immunoSEQ multiplex PCR; TCRdb's copy has only in-frame clones and leaves some out. Of some 130,000 clones detected, roughly 90% appear once; the ten largest clones hold approximately 2.2%. Sequenced material: blood. These receptors originate from a woman between 45 and 65 years old in good health.

The J gene is TRBJ2-7, the V gene TRBV27; D perhaps matches TRBD1 (6 bases). The V gene lost 3 bases and the J gene lost 5 bases, with 17 bases spanning the gap. CDR3 size: 15 residues. Germline V gene sequence: CDR1 MNHEY, CDR2 SMNVEV (reference sequence). The CDR3 nucleotides read TGTGCCAGCAGTTTGATGGGGCAGGGGATCAACGAGCAGTACTTC. It yields the protein CASSLMGQGINEQYF.

This chain connects TRBV2 to TRBJ1-3; a possible D gene is TRBD1 (6 bases). CDR3 size: 14 residues. From germline, CDR1 is SNHLY and CDR2 FYNNEI. V gave up 6 bases and J gave up 2 bases, with 11 bases separating them. The CDR3: CASRNTGTGNTIYF. The CDR3, as DNA: TGTGCCAGCAGGAACACAGGGACTGGAAACACCATATATTTT.